This TCR beta chain was observed in a study of T cell changes during pregnancy in multiple sclerosis. CDR3 size: 14 residues. In germline, CDR1 is SEHNR, CDR2 FQNEAQ (reference sequence). V lost 5 bases, J lost 5 bases, and 13 bases lay in between. Clones were read by immunoSEQ multiplex PCR, and TCRdb kept only the in-frame ones, dropping some. The table shows 40,000 to 45,000 clones, with over 80% occurring only once. This TCR was recovered from a female donor with multiple sclerosis, enrolled in a pregnancy study. Material: peripheral blood. The rearrangement links TRBV7-9 to TRBJ2-1, with D possibly TRBD2 on 5 matching bases. Here the CDR3 DNA reads TGTGCCAGCAGCCCCCGGACTGCTGACAATGAGCAGTTCTTC. Translated, it gives CASSPRTADNEQFF.